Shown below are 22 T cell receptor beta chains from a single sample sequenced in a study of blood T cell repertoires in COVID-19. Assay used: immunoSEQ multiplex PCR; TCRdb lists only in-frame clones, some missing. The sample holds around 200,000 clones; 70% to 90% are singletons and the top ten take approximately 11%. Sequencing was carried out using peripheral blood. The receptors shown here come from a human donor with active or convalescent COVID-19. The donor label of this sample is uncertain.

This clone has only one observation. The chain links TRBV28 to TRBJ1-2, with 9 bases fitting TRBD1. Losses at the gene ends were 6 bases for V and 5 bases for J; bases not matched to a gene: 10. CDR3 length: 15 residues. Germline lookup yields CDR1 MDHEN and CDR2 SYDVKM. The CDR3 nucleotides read TGTGCCAGCAGCCCTGACAGGGGGGCCTTGTATGGCTACACCTTC. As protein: CASSPDRGALYGYTF.

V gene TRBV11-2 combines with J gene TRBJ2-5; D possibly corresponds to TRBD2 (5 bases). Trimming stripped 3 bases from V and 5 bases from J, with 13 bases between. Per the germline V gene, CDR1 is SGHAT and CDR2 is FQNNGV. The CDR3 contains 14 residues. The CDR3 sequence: CASSLNSGRETQYF. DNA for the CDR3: TGTGCCAGCAGCTTGAACTCGGGAAGGGAGACCCAGTACTTC.

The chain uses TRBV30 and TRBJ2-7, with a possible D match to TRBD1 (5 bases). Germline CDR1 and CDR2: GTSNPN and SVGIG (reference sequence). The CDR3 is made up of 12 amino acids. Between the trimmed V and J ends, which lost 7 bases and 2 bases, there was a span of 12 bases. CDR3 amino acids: CAFQGLAYEQYF. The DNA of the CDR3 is TGTGCCTTCCAGGGTCTGGCCTACGAGCAGTACTTC.

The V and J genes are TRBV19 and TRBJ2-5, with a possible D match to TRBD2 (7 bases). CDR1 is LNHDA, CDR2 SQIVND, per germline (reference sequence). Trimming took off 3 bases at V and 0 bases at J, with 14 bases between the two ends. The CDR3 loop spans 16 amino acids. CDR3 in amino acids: CASSMGGLADQETQYF. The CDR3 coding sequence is TGTGCCAGTAGTATGGGGGGGCTAGCGGACCAAGAGACCCAGTACTTC. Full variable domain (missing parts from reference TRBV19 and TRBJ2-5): DGGITQSPKYLFRKEGQNVTLSCEQNLNHDAMYWYRQDPGQGLRLIYYSQIVNDFQKGDIAEGYSVSREKKESFPLTVTSAQKNPTAFYLCASSMGGLADQETQYFGPGTRLLVL.

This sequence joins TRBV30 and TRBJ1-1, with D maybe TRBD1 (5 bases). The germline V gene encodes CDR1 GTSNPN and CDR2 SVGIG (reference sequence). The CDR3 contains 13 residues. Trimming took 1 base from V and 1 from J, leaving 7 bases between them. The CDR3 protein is CAWSAQGNTEAFF. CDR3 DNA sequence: TGTGCCTGGAGTGCCCAGGGGAACACTGAAGCTTTCTTT.

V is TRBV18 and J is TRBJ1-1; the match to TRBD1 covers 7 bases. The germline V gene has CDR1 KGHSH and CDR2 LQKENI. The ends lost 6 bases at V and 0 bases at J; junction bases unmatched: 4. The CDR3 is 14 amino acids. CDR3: CASSPTGLNTEAFF. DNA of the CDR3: TGTGCCAGCTCGCCGACAGGGTTGAACACTGAAGCTTTCTTT.

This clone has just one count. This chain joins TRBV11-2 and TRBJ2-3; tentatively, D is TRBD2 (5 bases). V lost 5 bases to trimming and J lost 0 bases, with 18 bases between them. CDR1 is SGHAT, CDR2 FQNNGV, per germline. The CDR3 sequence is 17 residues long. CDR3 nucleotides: TGTGCCAGCAGCCCCCCGGCGGGTGGACCGAGCACAGATACGCAGTATTTT. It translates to CASSPPAGGPSTDTQYF.

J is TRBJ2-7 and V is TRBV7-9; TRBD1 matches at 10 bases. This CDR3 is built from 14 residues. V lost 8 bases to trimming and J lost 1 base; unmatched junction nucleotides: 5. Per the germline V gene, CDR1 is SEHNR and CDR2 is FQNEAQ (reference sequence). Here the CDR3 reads CASSRTGGSYEQYF. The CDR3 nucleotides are TGTGCCAGCTCCCGGACAGGGGGTTCCTACGAGCAGTACTTC.

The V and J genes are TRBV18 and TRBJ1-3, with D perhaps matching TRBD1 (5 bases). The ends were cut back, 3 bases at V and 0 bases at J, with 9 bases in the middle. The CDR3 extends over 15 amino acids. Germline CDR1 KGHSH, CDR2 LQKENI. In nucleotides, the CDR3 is TGTGCCAGCTCACCTAGGGGTGGCTCTGGAAACACCATATATTTT. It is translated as CASSPRGGSGNTIYF.

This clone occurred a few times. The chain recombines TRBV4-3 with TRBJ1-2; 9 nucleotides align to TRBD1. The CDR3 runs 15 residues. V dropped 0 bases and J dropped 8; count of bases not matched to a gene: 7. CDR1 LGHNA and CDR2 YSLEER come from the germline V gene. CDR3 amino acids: CASSQDKGQGMGYTF. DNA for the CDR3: TGCGCCAGCAGCCAAGATAAGGGACAGGGTATGGGCTACACCTTC.

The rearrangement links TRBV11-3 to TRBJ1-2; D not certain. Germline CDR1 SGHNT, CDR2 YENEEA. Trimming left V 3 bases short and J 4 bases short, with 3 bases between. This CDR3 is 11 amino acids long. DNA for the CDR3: TGTGCCAGCAGCTTCGGCTATGGCTACACCTTC. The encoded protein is CASSFGYGYTF.

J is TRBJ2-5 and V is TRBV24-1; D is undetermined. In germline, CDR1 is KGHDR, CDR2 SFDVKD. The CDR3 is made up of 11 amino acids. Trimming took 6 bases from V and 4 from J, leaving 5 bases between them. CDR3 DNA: TGTGCCACCAGTCGTCGAGAGACCCAGTACTTC. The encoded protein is CATSRRETQYF.

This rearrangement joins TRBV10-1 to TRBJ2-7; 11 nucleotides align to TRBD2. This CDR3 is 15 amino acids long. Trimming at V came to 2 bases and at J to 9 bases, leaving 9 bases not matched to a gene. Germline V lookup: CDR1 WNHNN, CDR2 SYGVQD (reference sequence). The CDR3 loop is CASSELLAGVGSQYF. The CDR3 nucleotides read TGCGCCAGCAGTGAGCTACTAGCGGGAGTAGGGTCGCAGTACTTC.

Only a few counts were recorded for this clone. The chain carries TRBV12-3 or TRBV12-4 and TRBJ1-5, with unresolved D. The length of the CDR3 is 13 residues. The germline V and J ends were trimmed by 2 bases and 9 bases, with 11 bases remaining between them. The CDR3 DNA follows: TGTGCCAGCAGTTTAACGCGACTGAGGCCCCAGCATTTT. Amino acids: CASSLTRLRPQHF.

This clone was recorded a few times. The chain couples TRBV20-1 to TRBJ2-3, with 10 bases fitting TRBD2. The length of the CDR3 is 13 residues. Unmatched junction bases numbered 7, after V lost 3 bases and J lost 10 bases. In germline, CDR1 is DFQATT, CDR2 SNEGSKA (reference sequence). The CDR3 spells CSASSGGLVAQYF. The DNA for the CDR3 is TGCAGTGCTAGTAGCGGGGGGCTAGTGGCGCAGTATTTT.

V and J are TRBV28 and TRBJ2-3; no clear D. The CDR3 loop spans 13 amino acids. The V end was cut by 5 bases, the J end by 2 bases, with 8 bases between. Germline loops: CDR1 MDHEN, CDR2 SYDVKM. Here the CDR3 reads CASSQSPTDTQYF. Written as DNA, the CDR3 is TGTGCCAGCAGTCAATCCCCCACAGATACGCAGTATTTT.

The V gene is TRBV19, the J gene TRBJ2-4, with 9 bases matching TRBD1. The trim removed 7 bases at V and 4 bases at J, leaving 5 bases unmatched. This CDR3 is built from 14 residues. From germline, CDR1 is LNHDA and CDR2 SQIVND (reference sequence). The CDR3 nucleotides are TGTGCCAGTATTCCGGACAGGGGTAAAAACATTCAGTACTTC. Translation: CASIPDRGKNIQYF.

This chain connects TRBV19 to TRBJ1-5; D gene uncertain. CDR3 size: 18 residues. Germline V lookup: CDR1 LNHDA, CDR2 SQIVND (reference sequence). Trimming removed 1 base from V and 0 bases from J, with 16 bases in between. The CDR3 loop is CASSIAAQATFSNQPQHF. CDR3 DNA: TGTGCCAGTAGTATAGCGGCGCAGGCCACGTTTAGCAATCAGCCCCAGCATTTT.

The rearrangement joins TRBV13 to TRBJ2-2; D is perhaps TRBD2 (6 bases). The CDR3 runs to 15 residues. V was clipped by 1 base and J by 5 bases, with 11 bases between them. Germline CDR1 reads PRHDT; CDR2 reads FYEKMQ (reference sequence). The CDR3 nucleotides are TGTGCCAGCAGCTTAGTCCAGGGAGGAACCGGGGAGCTGTTTTTT. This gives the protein CASSLVQGGTGELFF.

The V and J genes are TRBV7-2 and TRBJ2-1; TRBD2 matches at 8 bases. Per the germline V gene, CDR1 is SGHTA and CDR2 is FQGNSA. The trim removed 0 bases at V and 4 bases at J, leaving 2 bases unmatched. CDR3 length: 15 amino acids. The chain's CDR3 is CASSLAAGDYNEQFF. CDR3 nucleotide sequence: TGTGCCAGCAGCTTAGCAGCGGGGGATTACAATGAGCAGTTCTTC.

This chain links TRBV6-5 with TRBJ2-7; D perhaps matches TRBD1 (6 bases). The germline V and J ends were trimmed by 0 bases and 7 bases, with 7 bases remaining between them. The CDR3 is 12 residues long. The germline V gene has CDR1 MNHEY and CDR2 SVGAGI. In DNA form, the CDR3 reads TGTGCCAGCAGTTACTCGAGGGGGGAGCAGTACTTC. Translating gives CASSYSRGEQYF.

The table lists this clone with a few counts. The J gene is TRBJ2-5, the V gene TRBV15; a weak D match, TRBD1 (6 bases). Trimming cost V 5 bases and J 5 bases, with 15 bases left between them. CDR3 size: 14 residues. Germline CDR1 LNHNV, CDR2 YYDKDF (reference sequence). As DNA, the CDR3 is TGTGCCACCAGCGACGACAGGATAGGGGAGACCCAGTACTTC. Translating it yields CATSDDRIGETQYF.